Below, one T cell receptor beta chain is given with its context. Antigen: not known. Other DNA sequences in the sample encode the same CDR3. The donors, healthy adults who were HIV-negative, had experienced no recent acute infections or vaccinations. This sample is part of a study of shared clonotypes between healthy human individuals. Sequenced by immunoSEQ multiplex PCR; TCRdb stores in-frame clones only, minus some. This table holds more than 2,000,000 clones, approximately 92% found once. Study-wide points: A small donor pool kept down the genetic and exposure-history diversity that was represented. Naive subsets generally had larger estimated richness than memory subsets.

The TCR sequence derives from a man in his late teens or twenties in good health. Specimen: naive CD4+ T cells sorted from blood. The subset here: CD45RA+ positively selected.

Here the CDR3 DNA reads TGTGCCAGCAGCTTGGGCGACAGGGTGGGCACAGATACGCAGTATTTT. It translates to CASSLGDRVGTDTQYF. The V gene is TRBV11-2, the J gene TRBJ2-3, with 7 bases lining up with TRBD1. Germline CDR1 SGHAT, CDR2 FQNNGV. CDR3 size: 16 residues. J lost 1 base, V lost 3 bases, and 7 bases had no gene match.